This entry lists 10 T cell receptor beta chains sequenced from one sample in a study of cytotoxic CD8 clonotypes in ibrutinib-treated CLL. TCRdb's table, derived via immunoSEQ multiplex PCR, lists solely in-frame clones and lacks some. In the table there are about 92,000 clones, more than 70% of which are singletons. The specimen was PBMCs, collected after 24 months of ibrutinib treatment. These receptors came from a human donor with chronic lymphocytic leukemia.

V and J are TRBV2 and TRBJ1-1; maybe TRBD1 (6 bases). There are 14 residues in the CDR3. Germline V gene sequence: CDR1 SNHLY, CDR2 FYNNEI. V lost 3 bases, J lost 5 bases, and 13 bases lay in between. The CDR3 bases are TGTGCCAGCAGTGACGAGAGGGGGGGGACTGAAGCTTTCTTT. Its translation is CASSDERGGTEAFF.

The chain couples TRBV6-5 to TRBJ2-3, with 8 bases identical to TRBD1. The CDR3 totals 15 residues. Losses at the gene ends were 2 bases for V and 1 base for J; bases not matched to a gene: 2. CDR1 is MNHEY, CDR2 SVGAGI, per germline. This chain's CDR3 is CASSYGDRRTDTQYF. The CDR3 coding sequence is TGTGCCAGCAGTTACGGGGACAGGCGCACAGATACGCAGTATTTT.

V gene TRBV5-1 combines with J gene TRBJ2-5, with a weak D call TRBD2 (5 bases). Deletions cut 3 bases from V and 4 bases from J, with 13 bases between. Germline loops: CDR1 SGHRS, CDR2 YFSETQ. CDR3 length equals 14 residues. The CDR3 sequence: CASSSSGVGETQYF. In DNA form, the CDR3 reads TGCGCCAGCAGCTCTTCCGGGGTGGGAGAGACCCAGTACTTC.

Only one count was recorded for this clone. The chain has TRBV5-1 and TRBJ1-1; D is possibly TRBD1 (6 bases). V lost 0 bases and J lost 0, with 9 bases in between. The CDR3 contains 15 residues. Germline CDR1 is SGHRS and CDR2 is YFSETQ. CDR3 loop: CASSLAAGVNTEAFF. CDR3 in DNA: TGCGCCAGCAGCTTGGCCGCAGGGGTGAACACTGAAGCTTTCTTT.

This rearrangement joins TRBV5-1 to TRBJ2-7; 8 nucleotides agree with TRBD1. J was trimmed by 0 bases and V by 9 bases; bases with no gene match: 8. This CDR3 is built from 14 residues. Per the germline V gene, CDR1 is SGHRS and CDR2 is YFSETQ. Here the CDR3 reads CATRGQVSSYEQYF. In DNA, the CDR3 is TGCGCCACCCGGGGACAGGTCAGCTCCTACGAGCAGTACTTC.

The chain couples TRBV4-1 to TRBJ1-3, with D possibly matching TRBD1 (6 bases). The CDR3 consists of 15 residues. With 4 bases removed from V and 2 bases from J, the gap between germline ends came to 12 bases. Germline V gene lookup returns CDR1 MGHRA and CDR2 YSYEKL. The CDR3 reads CASSRLDRAGNTIYF. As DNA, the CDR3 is TGCGCCAGCAGCCGATTGGACAGAGCTGGAAACACCATATATTTT.

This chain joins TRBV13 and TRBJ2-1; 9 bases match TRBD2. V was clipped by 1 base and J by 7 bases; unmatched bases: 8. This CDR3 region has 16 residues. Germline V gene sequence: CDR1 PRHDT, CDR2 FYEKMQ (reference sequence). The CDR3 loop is CASSLVRAGGVNEQFF. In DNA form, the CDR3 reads TGTGCCAGCAGCTTAGTTCGAGCGGGAGGAGTAAATGAGCAGTTCTTC.

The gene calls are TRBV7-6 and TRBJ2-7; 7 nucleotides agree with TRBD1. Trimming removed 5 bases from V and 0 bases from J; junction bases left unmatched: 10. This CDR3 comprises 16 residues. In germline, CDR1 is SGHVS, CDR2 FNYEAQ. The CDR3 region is CASSPMTGIISYEQYF. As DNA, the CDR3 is TGTGCCAGCAGCCCCATGACAGGGATTATCTCCTACGAGCAGTACTTC.

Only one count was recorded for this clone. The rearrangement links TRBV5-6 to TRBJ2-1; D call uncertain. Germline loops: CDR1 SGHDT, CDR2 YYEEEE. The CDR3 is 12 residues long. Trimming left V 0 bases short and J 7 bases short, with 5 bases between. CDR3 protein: CASSLDQNEQFF. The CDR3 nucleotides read TGTGCCAGCAGCTTGGACCAAAATGAGCAGTTCTTC.

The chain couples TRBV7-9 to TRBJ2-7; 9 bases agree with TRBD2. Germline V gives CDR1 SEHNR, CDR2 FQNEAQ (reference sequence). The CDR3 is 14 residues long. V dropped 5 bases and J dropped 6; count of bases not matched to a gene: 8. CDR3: CASSPLAGSGEQYF. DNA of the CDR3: TGTGCCAGCAGCCCTCTAGCGGGATCGGGCGAGCAGTACTTC.